This passage covers 18 T cell receptor beta chains from one sample sequenced in a study of blood T cell repertoires in COVID-19. Sequenced by immunoSEQ multiplex PCR; TCRdb stores in-frame clones only, minus some. The data show 90,000 to 150,000 clones, 70% to 80% seen once. The material sequenced was peripheral blood. The receptors were gathered from a human donor in a cohort sampled during active COVID-19.

The rearrangement links TRBV15 to TRBJ2-3; 8 bases are shared with TRBD1. From germline, CDR1 is LNHNV and CDR2 YYDKDF (reference sequence). With 0 bases clipped from V and 1 base from J, the junction kept 3 bases outside the gene matches. The CDR3 runs 16 residues. This CDR3 reads CATSREGTGRTDTQYF. CDR3 nucleotides: TGTGCCACCAGCAGAGAAGGGACAGGCCGCACAGATACGCAGTATTTT.

The CDR3 loop is CASSLDTAGVLYEQYF. CDR3 bases: TGTGCCAGCAGCTTGGACACAGCGGGGGTCCTCTACGAGCAGTACTTC. The V and J genes are TRBV5-4 and TRBJ2-7; 8 bases map to TRBD2. Germline V gives CDR1 SGHNT, CDR2 YYREEE (reference sequence). This CDR3 comprises 16 residues. The junction had 8 bases not matched to a gene; V was cut back by 0 bases and J by 3 bases.

The chain employs TRBV28 and TRBJ2-7; 10 bases agree with TRBD1. CDR1 and CDR2 (germline): MDHEN, SYDVKM. This CDR3 region has 14 residues. Trimming removed 5 bases from V and 4 bases from J; junction bases left unmatched: 5. In DNA form, the CDR3 reads TGTGCCAGCAGTCCCGGGACAGGGGAATACGAGCAGTACTTC. Protein product: CASSPGTGEYEQYF.

The chain is built from TRBV19 and TRBJ1-2, with 8 bases lining up with TRBD1. CDR3 length: 14 amino acids. J lost 5 bases, V lost 5 bases, and 7 bases had no gene match. Germline lookup yields CDR1 LNHDA and CDR2 SQIVND (reference sequence). Here the CDR3 reads CASSFQGAKYGYTF. DNA for the CDR3: TGTGCCAGTAGTTTCCAGGGGGCGAAGTATGGCTACACCTTC.

This sequence joins TRBV5-5 and TRBJ2-7, with D unresolved. The germline V and J ends were trimmed by 2 bases and 2 bases, with 8 bases remaining between them. This CDR3 spans 13 amino acids. Germline assignment: CDR1 SGHKS and CDR2 YYEKEE (reference sequence). As DNA, the CDR3 is TGTGCCAGCAGCTTTGGAGTTACCTACGAGCAGTACTTC. Its protein product is CASSFGVTYEQYF.

Concerning this clone itself: The same CDR3 can be traced to other DNA sequences in this sample. The rearrangement joins TRBV19 to TRBJ2-7; 7 bases fit TRBD1. The CDR3 is 14 amino acids. CDR1 LNHDA and CDR2 SQIVND come from the germline V gene (reference sequence). The ends lost 3 bases at V and 1 base at J; junction bases unmatched: 3. Here the CDR3 reads CASSMAGGSYEQYF. Here the CDR3 DNA reads TGTGCCAGTAGTATGGCAGGGGGTTCCTACGAGCAGTACTTC.

This clone was counted between two and nine times. Here the CDR3 DNA reads TGTGCCAGCAGTTTAGAGGGTGACACCGGGGAGCTGTTTTTT. Translation: CASSLEGDTGELFF. This chain connects TRBV28 to TRBJ2-2, with D perhaps matching TRBD2 (5 bases). CDR1 MDHEN and CDR2 SYDVKM come from the germline V gene. Trimming removed 2 bases from V and 3 bases from J, with 7 bases in between. CDR3 length: 14 amino acids.

The J gene is TRBJ1-4, the V gene TRBV19; 11 bases are a match to TRBD1. With V trimmed by 5 bases and J by 5 bases, 4 bases remained unmatched. Germline-derived CDR1 and CDR2 are LNHDA and SQIVND (reference sequence). The CDR3 contains 15 residues. CDR3: CASSAGTGGNEKLFF. As DNA, the CDR3 is TGTGCCAGTAGTGCCGGGACAGGGGGGAATGAAAAACTGTTTTTT.

The gene calls are TRBV6-5 and TRBJ2-7, with D maybe TRBD1 (6 bases). V was trimmed by 0 bases and J by 7 bases, leaving 10 bases between them. Per the germline V gene, CDR1 is MNHEY and CDR2 is SVGAGI. The length of the CDR3 is 13 residues. The CDR3 bases are TGTGCCAGCAGTTACTCGGACAGCCTAGAGCAGTACTTC. It specifies CASSYSDSLEQYF.

This clone was observed once. The CDR3 DNA reads TGCGCCAGCAGCTTGGTCGGGAACGAGCAGTACTTC. Amino acids: CASSLVGNEQYF. J is TRBJ2-7 and V is TRBV5-1; D possibly corresponds to TRBD2 (5 bases). Germline-derived CDR1 and CDR2 are SGHRS and YFSETQ. The CDR3 is 12 amino acids. Deletions cut 0 bases from V and 5 bases from J, with 6 bases between.

V usage is TRBV7-9 and J usage is TRBJ2-7, with 7 nucleotides matching TRBD1. Germline CDR1 SEHNR, CDR2 FQNEAQ (reference sequence). The CDR3 has 13 residues. Unmatched junction bases numbered 4, after V lost 5 bases and J lost 3 bases. The CDR3 sequence is CASSEGQFYEQYF. CDR3 nucleotide sequence: TGTGCCAGCAGCGAGGGACAGTTCTACGAGCAGTACTTC.

CDR3 nucleotides: TGTGCCAGCAGCTCGGGACAGTCTCTCTCCTACGAGCAGTACTTC. Amino acid sequence: CASSSGQSLSYEQYF. This sequence joins TRBV7-9 and TRBJ2-7, with 7 bases aligning to TRBD1. CDR3 size: 15 residues. Germline CDR1 is SEHNR and CDR2 is FQNEAQ (reference sequence). Unmatched junction bases numbered 6, after V lost 4 bases and J lost 0 bases. The full variable domain, rest sourced from reference TRBV7-9 and TRBJ2-7, is DTGVSQNPRHKITKRGQNVTFRCDPISEHNRLYWYRQTLGQGPEFLTYFQNEAQLEKSRLLSDRFSAERPKGSFSTLEIQRTEQGDSAMYLCASSSGQSLSYEQYFGPGTRLTVT.

This clone has just one count. The V gene is TRBV2, the J gene TRBJ1-2; no reliable D call. Trimming took 8 bases from V and 4 from J, leaving 20 bases between them. CDR1 is SNHLY, CDR2 FYNNEI, per germline. The CDR3 covers 15 residues. The CDR3 spells CASCGNPGSFYGYTF. DNA of the CDR3: TGTGCCAGCTGCGGGAACCCGGGAAGCTTCTATGGCTACACCTTC.

This chain joins TRBV13 and TRBJ1-3; TRBD1 aligns across 7 bases. The CDR3 totals 15 residues. CDR1 is PRHDT, CDR2 FYEKMQ, per germline (reference sequence). V trimming: 5 bases; J trimming: 2 bases; junction bases outside the gene matches: 6. As DNA, the CDR3 is TGTGCCAGCAGCATACAGGGGACCGCTGGAAACACCATATATTTT. Protein: CASSIQGTAGNTIYF.

DNA for the CDR3: TGTGCCAGTAGTATCGGACACTCAGAGTGGTACGAGCAGTACTTC. Its protein product is CASSIGHSEWYEQYF. The chain carries TRBV19 and TRBJ2-7, with D possibly TRBD1 on 5 matching bases. The CDR3 totals 15 residues. Germline lookup yields CDR1 LNHDA and CDR2 SQIVND (reference sequence). V dropped 3 bases and J dropped 4 bases, with 16 bases sitting between them.

The chain employs TRBV14 and TRBJ2-7, with 8 bases fitting TRBD2. Germline V lookup: CDR1 SGHDN, CDR2 FVKESK. V trimming: 3 bases; J trimming: 0 bases; junction bases outside the gene matches: 4. This CDR3 is 15 amino acids long. DNA for the CDR3: TGTGCCAGCAGCCATAGCGGGGAGAGCTCCTACGAGCAGTACTTC. This translates into CASSHSGESSYEQYF.

V usage is TRBV5-1 and J usage is TRBJ2-7, with D perhaps matching TRBD1 (5 bases). This CDR3 comprises 14 residues. Trimming removed 4 bases from V and 2 bases from J, with 13 bases in between. Germline assignment: CDR1 SGHRS and CDR2 YFSETQ. The CDR3 spells CASSPDTAPYEQYF. Written as DNA, the CDR3 is TGCGCCAGCAGCCCGGACACGGCGCCCTACGAGCAGTACTTC.

The J gene is TRBJ1-5, the V gene TRBV12-5; no clear D. The germline V and J ends were trimmed by 0 bases and 0 bases, with 12 bases remaining between them. Germline V lookup: CDR1 LGHNT, CDR2 FRNRAP. The CDR3 length is 17 residues. For the CDR3, the DNA is TGTGCTAGTGGTTTGGTAACGGGGTCGTATAGCAATCAGCCCCAGCATTTT. The encoded protein is CASGLVTGSYSNQPQHF.